This TCR beta chain emerged from a study of CD8+ T cells in alopecia areata (dated 2018 in TCRdb). The study in broad terms: Treated patients were enrolled in an open-label pilot trial of oral tofacitinib, 5 to 10 mg twice daily, for moderate-to-severe alopecia areata. Scalp clonality was compared across normal scalp (n=4), patchy alopecia areata scalp (n=8), and alopecia totalis/universalis scalp (n=8). TCRbeta CDR3 regions were amplified by immunoSEQ multiplex PCR using 35 Vbeta forward and 13 Jbeta reverse primers. For the treated patients, the SALT score, which quantifies what percentage of scalp surface area is affected, served as the measure of disease severity. Tofacitinib was given for 6 to 18 months, followed by 6 months of follow-up off drug to assess delayed response and recurrence. In humans, TCRbeta sequencing was performed on scalp tissue and on sorted CD4+ and CD8+ peripheral blood T cells from healthy controls and from patients with patchy or totalis/universalis alopecia areata. The study used high-throughput TCRbeta sequencing to examine T cell clonal expansion in alopecia areata, in both the C3H/HeJ mouse model and human patients. Patients on tofacitinib were biopsied at baseline and after 4 and 24 weeks of treatment, and several of the patients also had a later scalp biopsy. RNA was extracted with the PAXgene miRNA kit for fixed scalp, the miRNeasy kit for PBMCs, and the RNeasy kit for mouse skin.

This clone was seen a few times. What this receptor recognizes is not known. Base qualities are not at hand, and no much larger clone is one base apart. From the cysteine through the phenylalanine, the CDR3 covers 12 amino acids. Kept here is only the CDR3 DNA, which spans 36 bases and is read in frame from base 1. The germline V gene provides CDR1 SNHLY and CDR2 FYNNEI. V is reduced by 2 bases and J by 6 bases, leaving a spacing of 8 bases between them. General conclusions and limits of the study: Many expanded lesional clones were found to persist in scalp and blood during tofacitinib treatment, and relapse after treatment cessation may be partly explained by this persistence. Because the treated cohort was small and had only one nonresponder, larger studies are needed to examine links between baseline CD8+ expansion and response. Lesional scalp, especially in alopecia totalis/universalis, showed higher clonality and more expanded CD8+ clones than normal scalp, suggesting antigenic drive. Tofacitinib significantly decreased scalp clonality and the number of expanded CD8+ clones among the top 100 scalp clones. Resident alphabeta T cells in normal human skin are also sequenced, complicating scalp TCR repertoire analysis, unlike mouse skin dominated by gammadelta T cells. Shared TCR sequences between patients were less evident than in mice, which may be partly attributable to HLA diversity in the patient population.

Library generation was performed with the immunoSEQ multiplex PCR assay. RNA was extracted from all samples and reverse transcribed into cDNA, which served as template for TCR sequencing. SuperScript III was used to make first-strand cDNA, primed with a 2:1 mix of oligo-dT and random hexamers. A synthetic immune receptor repertoire was used to assess amplification bias, and residual bias was removed computationally. In the paper's pipeline: Raw reads were preprocessed for error removal, and CDR3 was defined according to IMGT conventions as running from the conserved cysteine to phenylalanine. Clonality was computed by normalizing Shannon entropy by log2 of the number of productive unique TCRs and subtracting the result from 1. Scalp TCRbeta sequences were cross-referenced with sorted blood CD4 and CD8 repertoires so that the CD4 or CD8 identity of scalp clones could be inferred. Sourced from immuneACCESS, this table was stored by TCRdb with only in-frame sequences that have V and J called. A share of the clones is absent; for the studies checked, an unresolved V gene accounts for under half, and the remainder has no known explanation. For V, J and clone size, that table is used; D and trimming come from the DNA. A total of 210,000 or so clones appear in this sample, around 65% of them only once. Of the sample, roughly 1.2% falls within the top ten clones.

This specimen's treatment or condition label, interpreted: oral pan-JAK inhibitor, 5-10 mg twice daily. Lesional scalp punch biopsies and peripheral blood were obtained from alopecia areata patients. After PBMCs were isolated by density centrifugation and stained for CD3, CD4 and CD8, a FACSAria was used to sort CD4+ and CD8+ T cells. The source was CD4+ T cells sorted from blood, collected at approximately week 45, from a patient treated with tofacitinib. This TCR came from a human donor with alopecia areata. The rearranged segments are TRBV2 and TRBJ2-7, with no confident D gene call. The nucleotide sequence is given as TGTGCCAGCAGTGAAACCGGCTCCGAGCAGTACTTC. Its translation reads: CASSETGSEQYF.